The T cell receptor beta chain under discussion was sequenced for a study of breast tumors, draining lymph nodes, adjacent tissues. J gave up 0 bases and V 7 bases, and 4 bases lay outside the gene matches. Germline CDR1 reads LNHDA; CDR2 reads SQIVND (reference sequence). This CDR3 comprises 17 residues. Breast cancer patients provided tissue from their axillary draining lymph nodes. Each CDR3 protein gets one entry after TCRdb re-called the multiplex PCR reads with MiXCR. The table includes more than 250,000 distinct CDR3 sequences, 30% detected once. This clonotype has a count of ten or more. The origin of this receptor is a female donor with breast cancer. Some clones in this sample may be carry-over from other donors' samples. The chain carries TRBV19 and TRBJ2-6, with TRBD1 matching over 12 bases. Sequenced sample: axillary lymph node tissue. The CDR3 protein is CASTRGQGASGANVLTF. Written as DNA, the CDR3 is TGTGCCAGTACTAGGGGACAGGGGGCCTCTGGGGCCAACGTCCTGACTTTC.